This T cell receptor (beta chain) was sequenced for a study of T cell responses to AZD1222 COVID-19 vaccine. Regarding the study as a whole: Only a handful of AZD1222 recipients tested seropositive at baseline. Receipt of two AZD1222 doses was followed by a rise in Spike-specific TCR breadth and depth. The CD4 TCRs associated with vaccination extended across spike and predominated at 160-218 and 743-854.

TCRdb keeps only in-frame clones here, not all; method: immunoSEQ multiplex PCR. The table lists about 96,000 clones, 88% of them singletons, with around 2.8% in the top ten. As for this clone: What it binds is not known.

The V segment lost 1 base and the J segment 9 bases; nucleotides outside the gene matches: 4. The CDR3 runs 14 residues. Germline V gene data show CDR1 as LNHDA and CDR2 as SQIVND (reference sequence). This chain connects TRBV19 to TRBJ2-1; TRBD2 agrees at 9 bases. The sequence was collected from an adult in good health. This specimen was peripheral blood, taken on day 0 of AZD1222 vaccination. The DNA for the CDR3 is TGTGCCAGTAGTATAGGAGCGGGAGGAATTGAGCAGTTCTTC. This gives the protein CASSIGAGGIEQFF.